This is a list of T cell receptor beta chains from one sample in a study of quantifying T cell responses using KT2 cells. A single record per CDR3 protein comes from TCRdb applying MiXCR to the UMI-ligation and nested PCR reads. The sample contains 25,000 to 35,000 distinct CDR3 sequences, 10% of which appear only once. Sequenced material: PBMCs spiked with cells of the T cell clone KT2. These receptors all come from a human donor. Both conserved end residues are trimmed from each CDR3. The D gene is left open where the match is weak. Expanded clones are given a class, and other clones once, few, many or no size at all.

d_call	v_call	j_call	clone_size	cdr3_aa
-	TRBV27	TRBJ1-5	many	ASSLGYSNQPQH
TRBD2	TRBV18	TRBJ2-1	-	ASSPGTSGRRNEQF
-	TRBV9	TRBJ2-7	few	ASSVEVSSYEQY
-	TRBV12-3/TRBV12-4	TRBJ1-5	medium-sized	ASSLDRDQPQH
TRBD1	TRBV2	TRBJ2-7	-	ASGTGGNYEQY
TRBD1	TRBV14	TRBJ2-7	few	ASSQAGTGSYEQY
-	TRBV7-2	TRBJ2-3	few	ASSSDWDTQY
TRBD1	TRBV12-3/TRBV12-4	TRBJ1-2	-	ASSLTGALYGYT
TRBD2	TRBV30	TRBJ2-1	many	AWSLAGVSEQF
TRBD2	TRBV7-2	TRBJ2-1	many	ASSSGLAVSNEQF
-	TRBV7-9	TRBJ2-5	many	ASSYGRDALQETQY
-	TRBV27	TRBJ1-1	-	ASSFSGSGSTEAF
-	TRBV4-1	TRBJ2-5	many	ASSQEATAYQETQY
-	TRBV7-9	TRBJ2-3	few	ASSLQGKGTDTQY
TRBD2	TRBV20-1	TRBJ2-3	-	SAFKAGAGGRGDTQY
TRBD2	TRBV12-3/TRBV12-4	TRBJ2-1	many	ASSLGTSEYEQF
-	TRBV4-3	TRBJ2-3	many	ASSQAPRLVGTDTQY
-	TRBV3-1	TRBJ2-7	few	ASSGEEGEPYEQY
-	TRBV12-3/TRBV12-4	TRBJ2-1	-	ASSLISFSYNEQF
-	TRBV30	TRBJ2-3	many	AWSPSASATQY
-	TRBV7-8	TRBJ2-1	-	ASSIDRNKF
-	TRBV6-5	TRBJ2-7	-	ASSYRAASSYEQY
-	TRBV10-3	TRBJ1-1	many	AISESWGNTEAF
-	TRBV7-9	TRBJ1-1	many	ASSLIAPLGNTEAF
TRBD2	TRBV12-5	TRBJ2-7	many	ASGLVGLAGHLYEQY
-	TRBV6-1	TRBJ2-1	-	ASSETTGNEQF
TRBD1	TRBV6-5	TRBJ2-7	-	ASSYGTGDYEQY
TRBD1	TRBV6-1	TRBJ2-3	medium-sized	ASSEGTGADTQY
-	TRBV18	TRBJ2-7	-	ASSPSLSSYEQY
-	TRBV21-1	TRBJ1-2	few	APKGSEKANYGYT
TRBD1	TRBV5-1	TRBJ2-3	-	ASSLEGTAPDTQY
TRBD2	TRBV27	TRBJ2-2	many	ASSFGTSGGANTGELF
TRBD1	TRBV7-9	TRBJ1-2	many	ASSLGQGFYGYT
-	TRBV5-1	TRBJ2-5	-	ASRSVRGGQETQY
-	TRBV20-1	TRBJ2-5	many	SARSGEVQNQETQY
TRBD1	TRBV29-1	TRBJ1-2	-	SGRTGDGYT
-	TRBV4-1	TRBJ2-7	few	ASSQGGMAYEQY
-	TRBV6-1	TRBJ2-1	few	ASSRTSALYNEQF
TRBD2	TRBV29-1	TRBJ2-1	many	SVTSGGYNEQF
TRBD2	TRBV11-3	TRBJ2-1	-	ASSSGLAGNDQF
TRBD2	TRBV12-3/TRBV12-4	TRBJ2-7	many	ASSLGVSGGLHEQY
TRBD1	TRBV6-6	TRBJ1-5	few	ASSYTGERNQPQH
-	TRBV18	TRBJ2-5	-	ASSPRAGNQETQY
TRBD2	TRBV12-3/TRBV12-4	TRBJ2-7	-	ASSLRGLAFYYSYEQY
-	TRBV12-3/TRBV12-4	TRBJ2-7	many	ASSFGYSYEQY
TRBD2	TRBV7-3	TRBJ2-1	few	ASSSGLATEQF
TRBD1	TRBV7-9	TRBJ1-1	few	ASSRTGNTEAF
TRBD2	TRBV7-2	TRBJ2-7	-	ASSLVSGGEYEQY
-	TRBV30	TRBJ2-5	few	AWGLGQETQY
-	TRBV6-5	TRBJ2-3	-	ASSYSSPDTDTQY
-	TRBV12-3/TRBV12-4	TRBJ1-6	many	ASSLQGYHSPLH
-	TRBV2	TRBJ1-3	-	ASKRDGNTIY
TRBD1	TRBV5-1	TRBJ2-3	-	ASSLRPTGGTTDTQY
-	TRBV12-3/TRBV12-4	TRBJ1-1	many	ASSLTFSQAF